A selection of T cell receptor beta chains follows, all from one sample in a study of cytomegalovirus exposure and HLA in healthy donors. Clones were read by immunoSEQ multiplex PCR, and TCRdb kept only the in-frame ones, dropping some. The data contain around 140,000 clones, over 60% of them singletons. Sample: PBMCs. These receptors all come from a woman in her fifties or sixties in good health and CMV-seronegative. The CDR3 runs from the conserved cysteine through the conserved F or W. The order of the fields is V gene, J gene, D gene, clone size, CDR3 DNA, CDR3 protein. D genes are given only for firm matches. Not every row has a clone size; where given, it reads once, few, many or a size class.

V gene: TRBV28
J gene: TRBJ2-4
D gene: TRBD1
clone size: .
CDR3 DNA: TGTGCCAGCAGTTTCCGGACAGGGCACTCGAACAACGCCAAAAACATTCAGTACTTC
CDR3 protein: CASSFRTGHSNNAKNIQYF

V gene: TRBV6-6
J gene: TRBJ2-7
D gene: TRBD2
clone size: once
CDR3 DNA: TGTGCCAGCAGTCACCCCCTCGAGCGGGGCTCCTACGAGCAGTACTTC
CDR3 protein: CASSHPLERGSYEQYF

V gene: TRBV6-1
J gene: TRBJ1-4
D gene: .
clone size: .
CDR3 DNA: TGTGCCAGCACCCGAGTCGGACAGACAAAGGAAAAACTGTTTTTT
CDR3 protein: CASTRVGQTKEKLFF

V gene: TRBV5-1
J gene: TRBJ2-1
D gene: .
clone size: once
CDR3 DNA: TGCGCCAGCAGCTTGGTTGACGGGGGAGACAATGAGCAGTTCTTC
CDR3 protein: CASSLVDGGDNEQFF

V gene: TRBV5-5
J gene: TRBJ2-5
D gene: .
clone size: .
CDR3 DNA: TGTGCCAGCAGCTTGAATAGTCCAGAGACCCAGTACTTC
CDR3 protein: CASSLNSPETQYF

V gene: TRBV9
J gene: TRBJ2-5
D gene: TRBD1
clone size: .
CDR3 DNA: TGTGCCAGCAGCGTTGCCGGACAGGGGGCGGTGGAGACCCAGTACTTC
CDR3 protein: CASSVAGQGAVETQYF

V gene: TRBV28
J gene: TRBJ1-5
D gene: .
clone size: few
CDR3 DNA: TGTGCCAGCAGTTTATGGAGGGGCAATCAGCCCCAGCATTTT
CDR3 protein: CASSLWRGNQPQHF

V gene: TRBV6-1
J gene: TRBJ1-1
D gene: .
clone size: .
CDR3 DNA: TGTGCCAGCACCACCGGGAGGGGTGGAGGAGCTTTCTTT
CDR3 protein: CASTTGRGGGAFF

V gene: TRBV10-2
J gene: TRBJ2-1
D gene: TRBD1
clone size: once
CDR3 DNA: TGCGCCACCGGGACAGGGTACAATGAGCAGTTCTTC
CDR3 protein: CATGTGYNEQFF

V gene: TRBV7-2
J gene: TRBJ2-3
D gene: TRBD1
clone size: .
CDR3 DNA: TGTGCCAGCAGCTACGACAGGGCCACAGATACGCAGTATTTT
CDR3 protein: CASSYDRATDTQYF

V gene: TRBV30
J gene: TRBJ1-2
D gene: .
clone size: .
CDR3 DNA: TGTGCCTGGAGTCCCCCCGGGGTATTCTATGGCTACACCTTC
CDR3 protein: CAWSPPGVFYGYTF

V gene: TRBV2
J gene: TRBJ1-2
D gene: TRBD1
clone size: .
CDR3 DNA: TGTGCCAGCAGTCTTCAGGGGGCCAACTATGGCTACACCTTC
CDR3 protein: CASSLQGANYGYTF

V gene: TRBV19
J gene: TRBJ1-5
D gene: TRBD1
clone size: .
CDR3 DNA: TGTGCCAGTAGTAGACAGGGGAGGAATCAGCCCCAGCATTTT
CDR3 protein: CASSRQGRNQPQHF

V gene: TRBV6-6
J gene: TRBJ2-5
D gene: TRBD2
clone size: .
CDR3 DNA: TGTGCCAGCAGCACCCAGGCGCGGGGGGAGGAGACCCAGTACTTC
CDR3 protein: CASSTQARGEETQYF

V gene: TRBV7-9
J gene: TRBJ2-1
D gene: .
clone size: .
CDR3 DNA: TGTGCCAGCAGCTTAGATCGCGGGGCCAATGAGCAGTTCTTC
CDR3 protein: CASSLDRGANEQFF

V gene: TRBV19
J gene: TRBJ2-1
D gene: TRBD2
clone size: .
CDR3 DNA: TGTGCCAGTAGTATACCGTCCTCCGGGACTAGCCAGACAAGCTCCTACAATGAGCAGTTCTTC
CDR3 protein: CASSIPSSGTSQTSSYNEQFF

V gene: TRBV7-6
J gene: TRBJ2-7
D gene: TRBD2
clone size: once
CDR3 DNA: TGTGCCAGCAGCTTAAGGGCGGGGGGGGTCTACGAGCAGTACTTC
CDR3 protein: CASSLRAGGVYEQYF

V gene: TRBV7-8
J gene: TRBJ2-7
D gene: TRBD1
clone size: once
CDR3 DNA: TGTGCCAGCAGCCACGGACAGGGAGTTCGCTCCTACGAGCAGTACTTC
CDR3 protein: CASSHGQGVRSYEQYF

V gene: TRBV28
J gene: TRBJ2-7
D gene: TRBD1
clone size: .
CDR3 DNA: TGTGCCAGCACGAGGACAGGGGGGTACGAGCAGTACTTC
CDR3 protein: CASTRTGGYEQYF

V gene: TRBV30
J gene: TRBJ2-1
D gene: TRBD2
clone size: .
CDR3 DNA: TGTGCCTGGAGTAGGGCTAGCGGAACCTACAATGAGCAGTTCTTC
CDR3 protein: CAWSRASGTYNEQFF

V gene: TRBV5-1
J gene: TRBJ2-1
D gene: .
clone size: .
CDR3 DNA: TGCGCCAGCAGCTTGGGAGGGAGCTCCTACAATGAGCAGTTCTTC
CDR3 protein: CASSLGGSSYNEQFF

V gene: TRBV4-1
J gene: TRBJ2-7
D gene: TRBD2
clone size: few
CDR3 DNA: TGCGCCAGCAGCCAAGATCAACGGCGGGGGATCGAGGAGCAGTACTTC
CDR3 protein: CASSQDQRRGIEEQYF

V gene: TRBV5-1
J gene: TRBJ2-7
D gene: TRBD1
clone size: .
CDR3 DNA: TGCGCCAGCAGCTTGGGGGACAGGGACCGGACTGGACTCTCCTACGAGCAGTACTTC
CDR3 protein: CASSLGDRDRTGLSYEQYF

V gene: TRBV20-1
J gene: TRBJ1-2
D gene: .
clone size: .
CDR3 DNA: TGCAGTGCCAAGTCTGGCGGCTACACCTTC
CDR3 protein: CSAKSGGYTF